These 19 T cell receptor beta chains originate from one sample sequenced in a study of regulatory T cells in long-lasting Graves disease. Time point specified: persistent/refractory GD, antithyroid drugs over 5 years with positive TRAb. After RNA was extracted from PBMCs, the TCR library was made from it. Construction of TCR beta libraries relied on iRepertoire HTBI primers and on Arm-PCR targeting CDR3 regions. One entry per CDR3 protein results from TCRdb running MiXCR on the multiplex PCR reads. The table records approximately 360,000 distinct CDR3 sequences, roughly 20% of them present only once. The sequencing used peripheral blood mononuclear cells (PBMCs), collected when the disease was refractory, from a patient treated with antithyroid drugs. All receptors derive from a middle-aged woman with Graves disease.

This clonotype turned up a few times. The V call is TRBV12-3 or TRBV12-4, the J call TRBJ1-1; 7 nucleotides line up with TRBD1. The V segment lost 6 bases and the J segment 0 bases; nucleotides outside the gene matches: 10. This CDR3 is built from 16 residues. This CDR3 is CASRGGKTGLNTEAFF. The CDR3 DNA reads TGTGCCAGCAGGGGGGGAAAGACAGGGCTGAACACTGAAGCTTTCTTT.

This clonotype was detected a few times. This may be a read error, as it is one base from a much larger clone. The V call is TRBV28, the J call TRBJ2-5; TRBD1 is a possible D gene (6 bases). Trimming removed 7 bases from V and 3 bases from J, with 21 bases in between. The CDR3 extends over 16 amino acids. Per the germline V gene, CDR1 is MDHEN and CDR2 is SYDVKM. The CDR3 DNA reads as TGTGCCAGCAACTCAATCGTCGACAGGTGGGAAGAGACCCAGTACTTC. This gives the protein CASNSIVDRWEETQYF.

This clonotype was recorded at least ten times. The chain joins TRBV11-2 to TRBJ1-6; tentatively, D is TRBD1 (5 bases). Germline V lookup: CDR1 SGHAT, CDR2 FQNNGV. The V gene lost 5 bases and the J gene lost 2 bases, with 10 bases spanning the gap. This CDR3 has 15 residues. CDR3 nucleotide sequence: TGTGCCAGCAGCCCCCTAGGGGCCTATAATTCACCCCTCCACTTT. This gives the protein CASSPLGAYNSPLHF.

The chain recombines TRBV5-1 with TRBJ2-7, with D possibly matching TRBD2 (5 bases). Germline V gives CDR1 SGHRS, CDR2 YFSETQ. This CDR3 region has 13 residues. Trimming took off 4 bases at V and 4 bases at J, with 12 bases between the two ends. The CDR3 loop is CASSPGSVYEQYF. The CDR3 bases are TGCGCCAGCAGCCCGGGATCCGTTTACGAGCAGTACTTC.

The V gene is TRBV5-6, the J gene TRBJ2-3; D remains ambiguous. There are 17 residues in the CDR3. CDR1 and CDR2 (germline): SGHDT, YYEEEE. Trimming cost V 4 bases and J 2 bases, with 20 bases left between them. The CDR3, as DNA: TGTGCCAGCAGCCCCATTCTACACCCTCTAGACACAGATACGCAGTATTTT. Translated: CASSPILHPLDTDTQYF.

This chain connects TRBV29-1 to TRBJ2-1; D unresolved. CDR1 SQVTM and CDR2 ANQGSEA come from the germline V gene. V lost 6 bases and J 10 bases, leaving 16 bases between the germline ends. The CDR3 length is 12 residues. The CDR3 region is CSVHSSNGEQFF. In DNA, the CDR3 is TGCAGCGTCCACTCCTCAAACGGGGAGCAGTTCTTC.

This chain links TRBV7-6 with TRBJ2-5; tentatively, D is TRBD1 (7 bases). The CDR3 is 14 amino acids. Germline lookup yields CDR1 SGHVS and CDR2 FNYEAQ. The V end lost 1 base, the J end lost 5 bases, and 11 bases lay between the germline ends. DNA for the CDR3: TGTGCCAGCAGCTTAGTGACAGGGAGGGAGACCCAGTACTTC. This encodes CASSLVTGRETQYF. The whole variable domain, remainder taken from reference TRBV7-6 and TRBJ2-5, is GAGVSQSPRYKVTKRGQDVALRCDPISGHVSLYWYRQALGQGPEFLTYFNYEAQQDKSGLPNDRFSAERPEGSISTLTIQRTEQRDSAMYRCASSLVTGRETQYFGPGTRLLVL.

This clonotype was seen repeatedly, ten times or more. The V gene is TRBV2, the J gene TRBJ1-5, with D unclear. CDR1 and CDR2 (germline): SNHLY, FYNNEI. The CDR3 sequence is 15 residues long. V was trimmed by 7 bases and J by 3 bases, leaving 16 bases between them. The CDR3 DNA reads as TGTGCCAGCATGAGAGAAGGGTTGGACAATCAGCCCCAGCATTTT. Residues: CASMREGLDNQPQHF.

This chain links TRBV7-2 with TRBJ1-1, with 12 bases aligning to TRBD1. Germline V lookup: CDR1 SGHTA, CDR2 FQGNSA. V lost 1 base to trimming and J lost 4 bases; unmatched junction nucleotides: 10. The CDR3 totals 18 residues. The DNA for the CDR3 is TGTGCCAGCAGCTTAGGTCCGGGACAGGGGGCCGTAGGCACTGAAGCTTTCTTT. Translated: CASSLGPGQGAVGTEAFF.

This clonotype was counted at least ten times. The gene calls are TRBV20-1 and TRBJ2-6; D remains unclear. There are 14 residues in the CDR3. Germline CDR1 reads DFQATT; CDR2 reads SNEGSKA (reference sequence). Trimming took 1 base from V and 0 from J, leaving 4 bases between them. The CDR3 region has the DNA TGCAGTGCTAGAGTGGGCTCTGGGGCCAACGTCCTGACTTTC. It specifies CSARVGSGANVLTF.

This clonotype was found many times. This sequence joins TRBV27 and TRBJ1-6; D unresolved. The ends were cut back, 3 bases at V and 0 bases at J, with 9 bases in the middle. Germline values: CDR1 MNHEY, CDR2 SMNVEV (reference sequence). This CDR3 is 16 amino acids long. CDR3 bases: TGTGCCAGCAGTTTTTTCTGGACCTCCTATAATTCACCCCTCCACTTT. Its protein is CASSFFWTSYNSPLHF.

With respect to this clonotype: Germline is not matched at one junction end, which may reflect a read error. The rearrangement joins TRBV7-9 to TRBJ2-7; D uncertain. Germline values: CDR1 SEHNR, CDR2 FQNEAQ (reference sequence). This CDR3 spans 14 amino acids. The CDR3 nucleotides are TGTGCCAGCAGCTTTCCAGGAACTACCTACGGGCAGTACTTC. Protein sequence: CASSFPGTTYGQYF.

This clonotype was seen more than once but under ten times. The J gene is TRBJ2-2, the V gene TRBV6-1; 8 bases agree with TRBD2. This CDR3 region has 15 residues. Germline values: CDR1 MNHNS, CDR2 SASEGT. V was clipped by 6 bases and J by 9 bases; unmatched bases: 12. In nucleotides, the CDR3 is TGTGCCAGCAGCCCCCTAAGCGGGGGTGTACGGGAGCTGTTTTTT. It translates to CASSPLSGGVRELFF.

The chain joins TRBV30 to TRBJ1-1, with unresolved D. Trimming pared 2 bases from V and 7 bases from J, leaving 14 bases between. Germline-derived CDR1 and CDR2 are GTSNPN and SVGIG (reference sequence). The CDR3 extends over 13 amino acids. The CDR3, as DNA: TGTGCCTGGAGTCATGAGTTGACGCTTGAAGCTTTCTTT. Its translation: CAWSHELTLEAFF.

In this sample, this clonotype turned up a few times. This rearrangement joins TRBV5-1 to TRBJ2-4; no clear D gene. Germline CDR1 SGHRS, CDR2 YFSETQ. This CDR3 comprises 15 residues. Trimming stripped 1 base from V and 0 bases from J, with 8 bases between. The chain's CDR3 is CASSLSTGAKNIQYF. DNA of the CDR3: TGCGCCAGCAGCTTGTCTACTGGAGCCAAAAACATTCAGTACTTC.

The CDR3 DNA sequence: TGTGCCAGCAGCTCCTACGACAGGGCCAACACCGGGGAGCTGTTTTTT. This encodes CASSSYDRANTGELFF. This rearrangement joins TRBV9 to TRBJ2-2; 7 bases are shared with TRBD1. CDR1 and CDR2 from the germline V gene are SGDLS and YYNGEE. This CDR3 has 16 amino acids. The ends lost 4 bases at V and 2 bases at J; junction bases unmatched: 8.

In this sample, this clonotype turned up a few times. The chain combines TRBV6-1 with TRBJ2-1, with a tentative D call TRBD2 (5 bases). With 7 bases removed from V and 3 bases from J, the gap between germline ends came to 13 bases. In germline, CDR1 is MNHNS, CDR2 SASEGT. The CDR3 length is 14 residues. This CDR3 reads CASIPWEYYNEQFF. CDR3 coding DNA: TGTGCCAGCATCCCCTGGGAGTACTACAATGAGCAGTTCTTC.

A few counts support this clonotype. The chain links TRBV7-9 to TRBJ1-1, with D maybe TRBD1 (5 bases). The germline V and J ends were trimmed by 2 bases and 0 bases, with 13 bases remaining between them. CDR3 length equals 16 residues. The V gene's germline CDR1 is SEHNR and CDR2 FQNEAQ (reference sequence). CDR3 DNA sequence: TGTGCCAGCAGCTTACCGAGGGACGGAATGAACACTGAAGCTTTCTTT. This gives the protein CASSLPRDGMNTEAFF. The complete variable domain, with remaining parts taken from reference TRBV7-9 and TRBJ1-1, reads DTGVSQNPRHKITKRGQNVTFRCDPISEHNRLYWYRQTLGQGPEFLTYFQNEAQLEKSRLLSDRFSAERPKGSFSTLEIQRTEQGDSAMYLCASSLPRDGMNTEAFFGQGTRLTVV.

This clonotype was seen a few times. V usage is TRBV28 and J usage is TRBJ2-1, with TRBD2 matching 10 bases. Germline V gene data show CDR1 as MDHEN and CDR2 as SYDVKM. J was trimmed by 14 bases and V by 5 bases; bases with no gene match: 3. The CDR3 covers 11 residues. The CDR3 loop reads CASSRGTSEFF. DNA for the CDR3: TGTGCCAGCAGTCGCGGGACTAGCGAGTTCTTC.